The 20 T cell receptor beta chains below all came from one sample that was sequenced in a study of cytomegalovirus exposure and HLA in healthy donors. Assay: immunoSEQ multiplex PCR; the TCRdb copy retains only in-frame clones and omits some. The table has about 160,000 clones, approximately 87% seen once. The sample comprised PBMCs. The origin of the receptors is a woman under 40 in good health and CMV-seronegative.

This chain connects TRBV15 to TRBJ1-2; D is possibly TRBD1 (6 bases). V lost 2 bases and J lost 8, with 18 bases in between. Germline V lookup: CDR1 LNHNV, CDR2 YYDKDF (reference sequence). This CDR3 region has 15 residues. The CDR3 region is CATSRSRGTRGGYTF. The DNA for the CDR3 is TGTGCCACCAGCAGATCCCGAGGGACACGGGGCGGCTACACCTTC.

V is TRBV7-2 and J is TRBJ2-7; D tentatively reads TRBD1 or TRBD2 (6 bases each). Trimming shortened V by 7 bases and J by 8 bases, and 15 bases separated the two germline ends. Germline V lookup: CDR1 SGHTA, CDR2 FQGNSA. The CDR3 is made up of 12 amino acids. CDR3 nucleotides: TGTGCCAGCACCCCTCTTCGGGGGCAGCAGTACTTC. Its protein product is CASTPLRGQQYF.

The chain combines TRBV29-1 with TRBJ2-2; D perhaps matches TRBD1 (6 bases). Deletions cut 7 bases from V and 2 bases from J, with 14 bases between. Germline V gene sequence: CDR1 SQVTM, CDR2 ANQGSEA. This CDR3 has 14 amino acids. CDR3 in DNA: TGCAGCGCCCTGACAGGCGCCAACACCGGGGAGCTGTTTTTT. This sequence encodes CSALTGANTGELFF.

The chain has TRBV19 and TRBJ2-6; no clear D. This CDR3 contains 14 residues. CDR1 is LNHDA and CDR2 is SQIVND in the germline V gene (reference sequence). Trimming stripped 7 bases from V and 0 bases from J, with 7 bases between. The CDR3 here is CASTEFSGANVLTF. The CDR3 coding sequence is TGTGCCAGTACGGAATTCTCTGGGGCCAACGTCCTGACTTTC.

This chain links TRBV7-2 with TRBJ1-1; unclear D gene. This CDR3 region has 14 residues. Germline-derived CDR1 and CDR2 are SGHTA and FQGNSA. The V gene lost 1 base and the J gene lost 5 bases, with 11 bases spanning the gap. Written as DNA, the CDR3 is TGTGCCAGCAGCTTAGGTCTAGGGAAGACTGAAGCTTTCTTT. This codes for CASSLGLGKTEAFF.

The rearrangement uses TRBV5-6 and TRBJ2-1; D might be TRBD1 or TRBD2, each matching 5 bases. Germline V gene lookup returns CDR1 SGHDT and CDR2 YYEEEE. There are 16 residues in the CDR3. V shed 4 bases and J shed 4 bases, with 18 bases lying between them. The CDR3 coding sequence is TGTGCCAGCAGCGGCCGGGACCCAGGTTCATACAATGAGCAGTTCTTC. Protein sequence: CASSGRDPGSYNEQFF.

This rearrangement joins TRBV7-3 to TRBJ2-7, with 8 nucleotides matching TRBD1. This CDR3 contains 15 residues. V shed 1 base, J shed 4 bases, and the junction held 6 bases outside the gene matches. The V gene's germline CDR1 is SGHTA and CDR2 FQGTGA. The CDR3 is CASSLKAGGEYEQYF. As DNA, the CDR3 is TGTGCCAGCAGCTTAAAGGCAGGGGGCGAATACGAGCAGTACTTC.

The chain combines TRBV18 with TRBJ2-3; D gene uncertain. V lost 0 bases and J 5 bases, leaving 6 bases between the germline ends. Germline lookup yields CDR1 KGHSH and CDR2 LQKENI. The CDR3 extends over 13 amino acids. The CDR3 DNA follows: TGTGCCAGCTCACCACCAGTAGAAGATACGCAGTATTTT. Amino acids: CASSPPVEDTQYF.

The chain joins TRBV7-9 to TRBJ1-5; 7 bases fit TRBD1. Germline V gives CDR1 SEHNR, CDR2 FQNEAQ (reference sequence). V shed 4 bases and J 6 bases; nucleotides not matched to a gene: 6. CDR3 length: 14 residues. The CDR3 region is CASSSTGYFQPQHF. CDR3 bases: TGTGCCAGCAGCTCGACAGGGTACTTTCAGCCCCAGCATTTT. Variable domain in full (rest from reference TRBV7-9 and TRBJ1-5): DTGVSQNPRHKITKRGQNVTFRCDPISEHNRLYWYRQTLGQGPEFLTYFQNEAQLEKSRLLSDRFSAERPKGSFSTLEIQRTEQGDSAMYLCASSSTGYFQPQHFGDGTRLSIL.

This clone was detected only once. V usage is TRBV18 and J usage is TRBJ1-1, with unresolved D. CDR3 size: 17 residues. Germline V gives CDR1 KGHSH, CDR2 LQKENI. V was cut by 2 bases and J by 4 bases, with 20 bases left in between. CDR3 in amino acids: CASSPFFTEQRLTEAFF. The CDR3 bases are TGTGCCAGCTCACCATTTTTTACGGAACAGAGACTCACTGAAGCTTTCTTT.

There are many counts of this clone. The chain carries TRBV19 and TRBJ2-7; TRBD1 might be the D (6 bases). The germline V gene has CDR1 LNHDA and CDR2 SQIVND (reference sequence). The CDR3 is 15 amino acids. Deletions cut 6 bases from V and 0 bases from J, with 15 bases between. The CDR3 loop reads CASRIMEDSSYEQYF. DNA of the CDR3: TGTGCCAGTAGAATAATGGAGGACAGCTCCTACGAGCAGTACTTC.

J is TRBJ1-1 and V is TRBV4-2; tentative D call: TRBD1 (6 bases). This CDR3 region has 15 residues. With 4 bases removed from V and 0 bases from J, the gap between germline ends came to 12 bases. Germline CDR1 and CDR2: LGHNA and YNFKEQ. The CDR3 DNA sequence: TGTGCCAGCAGCCGAACCGGGACACTGAACACTGAAGCTTTCTTT. This codes for CASSRTGTLNTEAFF.

The genes are TRBV19 and TRBJ1-1; D is unresolved. Looked up from germline, CDR1 is LNHDA and CDR2 is SQIVND (reference sequence). This CDR3 contains 13 residues. V was clipped by 5 bases and J by 5 bases, with 12 bases between them. The CDR3 is CASSLSGRTEAFF. CDR3 sequence (DNA): TGTGCCAGTAGTCTGTCGGGGAGGACTGAAGCTTTCTTT.

The chain uses TRBV29-1 and TRBJ1-5, with a weak D call TRBD1 (5 bases). Germline-derived CDR1 and CDR2 are SQVTM and ANQGSEA. This CDR3 contains 14 residues. V was cut by 5 bases and J by 4 bases, with 15 bases left in between. In DNA, the CDR3 is TGCAGCGTTCAGGGAAATCGGCCAAATCAGCCCCAGCATTTT. This gives the protein CSVQGNRPNQPQHF.

This rearrangement joins TRBV4-3 to TRBJ2-7, with 7 bases that match TRBD1. This CDR3 has 15 amino acids. With 7 bases clipped from V and 2 bases from J, the junction kept 11 bases outside the gene matches. Germline-derived CDR1 and CDR2 are LGHNA and YSLEER. The CDR3 coding sequence is TGCGCCAGCACCGTAGGGACGGGACAGACCTACGAGCAGTACTTC. Protein sequence: CASTVGTGQTYEQYF.

The chain joins TRBV6-8 to TRBJ1-1; perhaps TRBD1 as D (5 bases). Germline CDR1 MNHGY, CDR2 SAAAGT. The CDR3 sequence is 13 residues long. Trimming cost V 4 bases and J 3 bases, with 9 bases left between them. DNA of the CDR3: TGTGCCAGCAGTTGGGGACCTGACACTGAAGCTTTCTTT. Protein: CASSWGPDTEAFF.

The gene calls are TRBV5-1 and TRBJ2-2; D unresolved. Trimming took off 0 bases at V and 1 base at J, with 7 bases between the two ends. The CDR3 is 15 amino acids. Per germline, CDR1 SGHRS and CDR2 YFSETQ. The DNA of the CDR3 is TGCGCCAGCAGCTTGGTTTTTCTGAACACCGGGGAGCTGTTTTTT. Protein sequence: CASSLVFLNTGELFF.

In DNA, the CDR3 is TGTGCCAGCAGCTTGGGGACTAGAGTAGAGACCCAGTACTTC. Translation gives CASSLGTRVETQYF. This chain joins TRBV5-4 and TRBJ2-5, with TRBD2 matching over 7 bases. Germline V gene data show CDR1 as SGHNT and CDR2 as YYREEE (reference sequence). This CDR3 comprises 14 residues. J gave up 4 bases and V 0 bases, and 3 bases lay outside the gene matches.

This clone has just a few counts. The rearrangement joins TRBV29-1 to TRBJ2-1, with 9 bases matching TRBD2. The CDR3 has 15 residues. Unmatched junction bases numbered 10, after V lost 6 bases and J lost 4 bases. CDR1 and CDR2 from the germline V gene are SQVTM and ANQGSEA. The CDR3 DNA is TGCAGCGTCCCCATAGCGGGAGTGTCGTACAATGAGCAGTTCTTC. Its translation is CSVPIAGVSYNEQFF.

This chain joins TRBV7-9 and TRBJ2-2; 11 bases map to TRBD2. The CDR3 sequence is 18 residues long. After removal of 1 base from V and 3 bases from J, the junction contained 7 bases not matched to a gene. Germline lookup yields CDR1 SEHNR and CDR2 FQNEAQ (reference sequence). The CDR3: CASSLDLGLAEDTGELFF. Written as DNA, the CDR3 is TGTGCCAGCAGCTTAGACCTGGGACTAGCGGAGGACACCGGGGAGCTGTTTTTT.